What follows are 10 T cell receptor beta chains derived from one specimen sequenced in a study of cytomegalovirus exposure and HLA in healthy donors. The primer mix had 60 Vbeta and 13 Jbeta primers. Assay: immunoSEQ multiplex PCR; the TCRdb copy retains only in-frame clones and omits some. Among about 120,000 clones listed, 65% to 85% were seen once. The sequenced sample was PBMCs. Receptors originate from a man aged 45-65 years in good health and CMV-seropositive.

This clone has a handful of counts. This chain links TRBV6-1 with TRBJ2-1; 7 bases are a match to TRBD2. The CDR3 totals 15 residues. Germline CDR1 and CDR2: MNHNS and SASEGT. V shed 6 bases, J shed 8 bases, and the junction held 13 bases outside the gene matches. The CDR3 DNA sequence: TGTGCCAGCAGACCAGCGGGGACGGCTTTTTATGAGCAGTTCTTC. Amino acids: CASRPAGTAFYEQFF.

In its sample, this clone was seen once. The CDR3 here is CASSIDGSGVGDTQYF. The CDR3 DNA sequence: TGTGCCAGTAGTATAGATGGCTCAGGGGTGGGCGATACGCAGTATTTT. This chain uses TRBV19 with TRBJ2-3; the D gene is possibly TRBD1 (6 bases). The ends were cut back, 0 bases at V and 6 bases at J, with 16 bases in the middle. The CDR3 has 16 amino acids. From germline, CDR1 is LNHDA and CDR2 SQIVND (reference sequence).

The chain couples TRBV5-5 to TRBJ2-5; 8 nucleotides match TRBD2. The CDR3 has 16 residues. V was clipped by 0 bases and J by 7 bases; unmatched bases: 11. Germline values: CDR1 SGHKS, CDR2 YYEKEE (reference sequence). CDR3 protein: CASSLGTSGQPGTQYF. CDR3 in DNA: TGTGCCAGCAGCTTGGGAACTAGCGGCCAACCGGGGACCCAGTACTTC.

This clone has just a few counts. This chain links TRBV14 with TRBJ2-5, with 9 bases lining up with TRBD1. CDR1 and CDR2 from the germline V gene are SGHDN and FVKESK. This CDR3 comprises 15 residues. With V trimmed by 4 bases and J by 4 bases, 7 bases remained unmatched. CDR3 region: CASSLYNRGRETQYF. The CDR3 DNA sequence: TGTGCCAGCAGCCTTTACAACAGGGGGCGAGAGACCCAGTACTTC.

The CDR3 DNA is TGTGCCAGTAGGCACTTCAGCAATCAGCCCCAGCATTTT. This gives the protein CASRHFSNQPQHF. This sequence joins TRBV19 and TRBJ1-5; unclear D gene. The CDR3 sequence is 13 residues long. Trimming shortened V by 6 bases and J by 1 base, and 7 bases separated the two germline ends. Germline CDR1 is LNHDA and CDR2 is SQIVND (reference sequence).

V usage is TRBV5-4 and J usage is TRBJ2-3, with TRBD2 matching 13 bases. Germline trimming cut 4 bases from V and 2 bases from J; bases unmatched to any gene: 7. This CDR3 is 17 amino acids long. Germline V gene sequence: CDR1 SGHNT, CDR2 YYREEE (reference sequence). The CDR3 spells CASSLKTSGRPTDTQYF. The CDR3, as DNA: TGTGCCAGCAGCCTAAAGACTAGCGGGAGGCCCACAGATACGCAGTATTTT.

V gene TRBV18 combines with J gene TRBJ2-3; 9 bases are shared with TRBD2. V gave up 3 bases and J gave up 5 bases; unmatched junction bases: 6. The CDR3 loop spans 15 amino acids. From germline, CDR1 is KGHSH and CDR2 LQKENI. CDR3 sequence reads: CASSPLRAGGDTQYF. The CDR3 bases are TGTGCCAGCTCACCTCTTAGAGCGGGAGGAGATACGCAGTATTTT.

This clone was recorded a few times. This sequence joins TRBV25-1 and TRBJ2-1; D might be TRBD1 (6 bases). The CDR3 covers 15 residues. Germline V CDR1 and CDR2: MGHDK, SYGVNS. V lost 4 bases, J lost 6 bases, and 16 bases lay in between. The CDR3 loop is CASSAWTDLGNEQFF. The CDR3 DNA follows: TGTGCCAGCAGTGCCTGGACAGATTTAGGCAATGAGCAGTTCTTC. Using reference TRBV25-1 and TRBJ2-1 for the parts outside the CDR3, the full variable domain is EADIYQTPRYLVIGTGKKITLECSQTMGHDKMYWYQQDPGMELHLIHYSYGVNSTEKGDLSSESTVSRIRTEHFPLTLESARPSHTSQYLCASSAWTDLGNEQFFGPGTRLTVL.

This chain uses TRBV6-5 with TRBJ2-7, with a possible D match to TRBD2 (5 bases). Trimming took 6 bases from V and 7 from J, leaving 10 bases between them. Per the germline V gene, CDR1 is MNHEY and CDR2 is SVGAGI. The length of the CDR3 is 11 residues. The CDR3 nucleotides are TGTGCCAGCAGACTGGGCGGGGAGCAGTACTTC. The encoded protein is CASRLGGEQYF.

This chain uses TRBV5-6 with TRBJ2-2; TRBD1 matches 7 bases. Trimming took 6 bases from V and 6 from J; bases not matched to a gene: 11. This CDR3 has 15 amino acids. Germline V gene lookup returns CDR1 SGHDT and CDR2 YYEEEE. This CDR3 reads CASISQGISAGELFF. The DNA for the CDR3 is TGTGCCAGCATCTCACAGGGGATTAGCGCCGGGGAGCTGTTTTTT.